One and the same sample provided the 18 T cell receptor beta chains below, sequenced in a study of blood T cell repertoires in COVID-19. The assay was immunoSEQ multiplex PCR, and TCRdb's table has in-frame clones only and misses some. Among about 160,000 clones, over 70% were seen once, and the ten largest hold about 5.8%. Sequenced: PBMCs or T cells enriched from blood (not recorded which). All receptors derive from a woman in her thirties or forties with acute COVID-19.

The rearrangement uses TRBV7-2 and TRBJ2-5; 8 nucleotides align to TRBD2. The germline V gene encodes CDR1 SGHTA and CDR2 FQGNSA. The J segment lost 0 bases and the V segment lost 5 bases, leaving 5 bases of the junction unmatched. The CDR3 has 15 residues. This CDR3 reads CASSRSGVYQETQYF. The CDR3 bases are TGTGCCAGCAGCCGTAGCGGGGTATACCAAGAGACCCAGTACTTC.

The CDR3, as DNA: TGTGCCAGCAGCGTAGTTGCGGGGGCACTGGATACGCAGTATTTT. Translated, it gives CASSVVAGALDTQYF. The chain carries TRBV9 and TRBJ2-3; possible D gene TRBD2, 7 bases. Trimming shortened V by 0 bases and J by 6 bases, and 14 bases separated the two germline ends. The CDR3 consists of 15 residues. Germline V lookup: CDR1 SGDLS, CDR2 YYNGEE.

The V gene is TRBV4-2, the J gene TRBJ2-7; 9 nucleotides align to TRBD1. In germline, CDR1 is LGHNA, CDR2 YNFKEQ. V dropped 5 bases and J dropped 7; count of bases not matched to a gene: 12. The CDR3 is made up of 15 amino acids. Written as DNA, the CDR3 is TGTGCCAGCAGCGACCGGGACAGGGTGGTCTGGGAGCAGTACTTC. As protein: CASSDRDRVVWEQYF.

The V gene is TRBV30, the J gene TRBJ2-3; the match to TRBD2 covers 12 bases. Looked up from germline, CDR1 is GTSNPN and CDR2 is SVGIG (reference sequence). The CDR3 sequence is 15 residues long. The ends lost 4 bases at V and 3 bases at J; junction bases unmatched: 5. CDR3 nucleotide sequence: TGTGCCTGGACTAGCGGGAGGGCCAGGACAGATACGCAGTATTTT. Its protein product is CAWTSGRARTDTQYF. Full variable domain (rest looked up from reference TRBV30 and TRBJ2-3): SQTIHQWPATLVQPVGSPLSLECTVEGTSNPNLYWYRQAAGRGLQLLFYSVGIGQISSEVPQNLSASRPQDRQFILSSKKLLLSDSGFYLCAWTSGRARTDTQYFGPGTRLTVL.

The chain is built from TRBV30 and TRBJ1-1; maybe TRBD1 (6 bases). CDR1 GTSNPN and CDR2 SVGIG come from the germline V gene (reference sequence). V was clipped by 4 bases and J by 2 bases, with 8 bases between them. The CDR3 loop spans 12 amino acids. CDR3: CAWNRANTEAFF. CDR3 bases: TGTGCCTGGAACAGGGCAAACACTGAAGCTTTCTTT. Variable domain in full (rest from reference TRBV30 and TRBJ1-1): SQTIHQWPATLVQPVGSPLSLECTVEGTSNPNLYWYRQAAGRGLQLLFYSVGIGQISSEVPQNLSASRPQDRQFILSSKKLLLSDSGFYLCAWNRANTEAFFGQGTRLTVV.

V and J are TRBV7-9 and TRBJ2-1; D perhaps matches TRBD2 (6 bases). Trimming took 5 bases from V and 7 from J, leaving 18 bases between them. CDR3 length: 15 residues. The V gene's germline CDR1 is SEHNR and CDR2 FQNEAQ (reference sequence). DNA of the CDR3: TGTGCCAGCAGCAGGGTGCTCGGGGGATCAAATGAGCAGTTCTTC. It specifies CASSRVLGGSNEQFF.

The chain has TRBV19 and TRBJ2-3, with D perhaps matching TRBD2 (6 bases). Germline assignment: CDR1 LNHDA and CDR2 SQIVND (reference sequence). The CDR3 runs 14 residues. Trimming shortened V by 3 bases and J by 3 bases, and 10 bases separated the two germline ends. In DNA, the CDR3 is TGTGCCAGTAGTATGCCTAGCGTAACAGATACGCAGTATTTT. Translated, it gives CASSMPSVTDTQYF.

The V gene is TRBV12-3 or TRBV12-4, the J gene TRBJ2-5, with a possible D match to TRBD2 (5 bases). The CDR3 is made up of 12 amino acids. The V end lost 3 bases, the J end lost 9 bases, and 11 bases lay between the germline ends. CDR3 bases: TGTGCCAGCAGTTTTGCCTACGGGGCCCAGTACTTC. Its protein is CASSFAYGAQYF.

This chain uses TRBV5-1 with TRBJ2-2, with 12 bases matching TRBD2. Germline CDR1 and CDR2: SGHRS and YFSETQ. The junction had 12 bases not matched to a gene; V was cut back by 2 bases and J by 4 bases. The CDR3 totals 19 residues. The CDR3 sequence: CASSLPRLAGVRSTGELFF. The CDR3 DNA sequence: TGCGCCAGCAGCTTACCCCGACTAGCGGGAGTCCGTAGCACCGGGGAGCTGTTTTTT.

The V call is TRBV6-4, the J call TRBJ1-1; 11 bases line up with TRBD1. Germline lookup yields CDR1 MRHNA and CDR2 SNTAGT. The CDR3 runs to 18 residues. Germline trimming cut 0 bases from V and 6 bases from J; bases unmatched to any gene: 12. CDR3 in amino acids: CASSDSKDRGLGIAEAFF. The CDR3 DNA sequence: TGTGCCAGCAGTGACTCGAAGGACAGGGGGCTTGGGATCGCTGAAGCTTTCTTT.

This clone was counted a single time. The V and J genes are TRBV30 and TRBJ2-2, with TRBD1 as a possible D gene (5 bases). The germline V gene encodes CDR1 GTSNPN and CDR2 SVGIG (reference sequence). Between the trimmed V and J ends, which lost 3 bases and 5 bases, there was a span of 7 bases. CDR3 size: 12 residues. As DNA, the CDR3 is TGTGCCTGGAGCGCAGGGACCGGGGAGCTGTTTTTT. The encoded protein is CAWSAGTGELFF.

The J gene is TRBJ2-5, the V gene TRBV5-1; 11 nucleotides agree with TRBD2. The CDR3 sequence is 17 residues long. Per germline, CDR1 SGHRS and CDR2 YFSETQ. Unmatched junction bases numbered 9, after V lost 2 bases and J lost 3 bases. CDR3 bases: TGCGCCAGCAGCTTCCGGGGACTAGCGGCACGAGAAGAGACCCAGTACTTC. The encoded protein is CASSFRGLAAREETQYF. The whole variable domain, filled in from reference TRBV5-1 and TRBJ2-5, reads KAGVTQTPRYLIKTRGQQVTLSCSPISGHRSVSWYQQTPGQGLQFLFEYFSETQRNKGNFPGRFSGRQFSNSRSEMNVSTLELGDSALYLCASSFRGLAAREETQYFGPGTRLLVL.

In this sample, this clone turned up once. The chain recombines TRBV5-4 with TRBJ2-3; D is ambiguous. V gave up 6 bases and J gave up 1 base, with 12 bases separating them. The CDR3 is 14 amino acids. Per germline, CDR1 SGHNT and CDR2 YYREEE (reference sequence). The CDR3 DNA sequence: TGTGCCAGCACAACGGGTGTTCGCACAGATACGCAGTATTTT. Translated: CASTTGVRTDTQYF.

This sequence joins TRBV5-1 and TRBJ1-3; possible D gene TRBD1, 5 bases. From germline, CDR1 is SGHRS and CDR2 YFSETQ. The CDR3 runs to 14 residues. V lost 2 bases, J lost 5 bases, and 11 bases lay in between. DNA for the CDR3: TGCGCCAGCAGCTTAACCCAGGGTCGAAACACCATATATTTT. Translation: CASSLTQGRNTIYF.

As for this clone: In the same sample, other DNA sequences code for this CDR3. The V call is TRBV19, the J call TRBJ1-2, with 11 nucleotides matching TRBD1. V lost 6 bases to trimming and J lost 4 bases; unmatched junction nucleotides: 7. CDR3 length equals 15 residues. CDR1 is LNHDA and CDR2 is SQIVND in the germline V gene (reference sequence). This chain's CDR3 is CASRSRDRGVYGYTF. The CDR3 DNA is TGTGCCAGTAGAAGCCGGGACAGGGGGGTCTATGGCTACACCTTC.

This clone was seen once. The V gene is TRBV7-2, the J gene TRBJ2-5; D possibly corresponds to TRBD1 (5 bases). Germline V gene sequence: CDR1 SGHTA, CDR2 FQGNSA. V gave up 3 bases and J gave up 1 base, with 6 bases separating them. The CDR3 has 13 amino acids. The CDR3 region has the DNA TGTGCCAGCAGCTTGACAGTCCAAGAGACCCAGTACTTC. Amino acid sequence: CASSLTVQETQYF.

This sequence joins TRBV9 and TRBJ2-2; 7 bases line up with TRBD1. The trim removed 2 bases at V and 7 bases at J, leaving 14 bases unmatched. The CDR3 is 17 amino acids. CDR1 is SGDLS, CDR2 YYNGEE, per germline. The CDR3: CASSVGLGQALGGELFF. The CDR3, as DNA: TGTGCCAGCAGCGTTGGTCTTGGACAGGCTTTGGGCGGGGAGCTGTTTTTT.

V is TRBV14 and J is TRBJ2-7, with D perhaps TRBD2 (5 bases). This CDR3 contains 16 residues. Germline CDR1 reads SGHDN; CDR2 reads FVKESK. Trimming shortened V by 4 bases and J by 3 bases, and 19 bases separated the two germline ends. The CDR3 bases are TGTGCCAGCAGCCCCTTTATGCGGGCCCCTCTCTACGAGCAGTACTTC. It translates to CASSPFMRAPLYEQYF.